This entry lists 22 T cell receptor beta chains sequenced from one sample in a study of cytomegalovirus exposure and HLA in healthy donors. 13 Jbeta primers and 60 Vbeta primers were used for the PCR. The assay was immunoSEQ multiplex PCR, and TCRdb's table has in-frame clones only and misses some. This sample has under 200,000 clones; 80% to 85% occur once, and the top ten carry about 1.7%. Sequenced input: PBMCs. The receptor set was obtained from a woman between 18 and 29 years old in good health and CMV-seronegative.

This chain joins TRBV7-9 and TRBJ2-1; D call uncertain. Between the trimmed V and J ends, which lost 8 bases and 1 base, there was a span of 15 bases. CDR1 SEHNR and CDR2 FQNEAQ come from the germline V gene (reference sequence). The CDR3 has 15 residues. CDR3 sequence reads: CASFAGSLSYNEQFF. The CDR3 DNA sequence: TGTGCCAGCTTCGCCGGGTCCCTTTCCTACAATGAGCAGTTCTTC.

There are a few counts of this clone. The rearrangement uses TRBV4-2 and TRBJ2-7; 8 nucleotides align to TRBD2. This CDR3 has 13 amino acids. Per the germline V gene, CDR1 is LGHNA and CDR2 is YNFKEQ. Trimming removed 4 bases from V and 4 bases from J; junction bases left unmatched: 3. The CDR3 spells CASSPASGYEQYF. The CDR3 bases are TGTGCCAGCAGCCCCGCTAGCGGGTACGAGCAGTACTTC.

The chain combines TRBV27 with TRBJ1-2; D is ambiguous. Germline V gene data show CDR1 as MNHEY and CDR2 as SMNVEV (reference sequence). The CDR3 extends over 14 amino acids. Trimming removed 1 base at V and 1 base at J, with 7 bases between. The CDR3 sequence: CASSLYSSNYGYTF. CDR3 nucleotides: TGTGCCAGCAGTTTATACAGCAGTAACTATGGCTACACCTTC.

Written as DNA, the CDR3 is TGTGCCAGCAGTTGGACTAGCGGGAGATCCTACGAGCAGTACTTC. Translating it yields CASSWTSGRSYEQYF. The chain has TRBV28 and TRBJ2-7; 13 bases are a match to TRBD2. Trimming cost V 4 bases and J 1 base; bases outside gene matches: 1. The CDR3 sequence is 15 residues long. From germline, CDR1 is MDHEN and CDR2 SYDVKM. Supplemented by reference TRBV28 and TRBJ2-7, the full variable domain reads DVKVTQSSRYLVKRTGEKVFLECVQDMDHENMFWYRQDPGLGLRLIYFSYDVKMKEKGDIPEGYSVSREKKERFSLILESASTNQTSMYLCASSWTSGRSYEQYFGPGTRLTVT.

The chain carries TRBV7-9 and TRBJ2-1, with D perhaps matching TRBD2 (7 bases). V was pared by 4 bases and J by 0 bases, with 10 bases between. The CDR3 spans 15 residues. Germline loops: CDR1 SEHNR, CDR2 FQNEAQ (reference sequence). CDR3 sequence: CASSSRGASYNEQFF. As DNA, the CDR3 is TGTGCCAGCAGCTCCCGGGGGGCCTCCTACAATGAGCAGTTCTTC. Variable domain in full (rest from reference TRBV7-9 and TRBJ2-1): DTGVSQNPRHKITKRGQNVTFRCDPISEHNRLYWYRQTLGQGPEFLTYFQNEAQLEKSRLLSDRFSAERPKGSFSTLEIQRTEQGDSAMYLCASSSRGASYNEQFFGPGTRLTVL.

The CDR3 here is CAIGAQGNWKFF. The CDR3 bases are TGTGCCATCGGGGCGCAGGGGAACTGGAAGTTCTTC. V usage is TRBV10-3 and J usage is TRBJ2-1; D might be TRBD1 (6 bases). The CDR3 extends over 12 amino acids. Trimming removed 8 bases at V and 14 bases at J, with 19 bases between. Germline V gene sequence: CDR1 ENHRY, CDR2 SYGVKD.

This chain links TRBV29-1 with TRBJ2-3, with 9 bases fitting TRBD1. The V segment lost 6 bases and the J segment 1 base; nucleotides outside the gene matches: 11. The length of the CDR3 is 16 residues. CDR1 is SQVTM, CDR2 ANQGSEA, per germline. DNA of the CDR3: TGCAGCGTCCCACCAAGGGGACAGGGCGGCACAGATACGCAGTATTTT. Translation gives CSVPPRGQGGTDTQYF.

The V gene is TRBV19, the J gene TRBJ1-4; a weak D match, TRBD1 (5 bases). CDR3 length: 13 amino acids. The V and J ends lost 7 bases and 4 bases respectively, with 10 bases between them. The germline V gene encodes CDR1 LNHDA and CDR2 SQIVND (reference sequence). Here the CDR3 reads CASIGAINEKLFF. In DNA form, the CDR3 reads TGTGCCAGTATAGGGGCCATTAATGAAAAACTGTTTTTT.

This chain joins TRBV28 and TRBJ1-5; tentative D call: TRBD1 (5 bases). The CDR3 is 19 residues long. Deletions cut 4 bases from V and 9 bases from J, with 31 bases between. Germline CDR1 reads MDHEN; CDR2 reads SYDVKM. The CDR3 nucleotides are TGTGCCAGCAGTTCAACCATAGAGGCCGGAGTTTGGGGGGATGCGCCCCAGCATTTT. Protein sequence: CASSSTIEAGVWGDAPQHF.

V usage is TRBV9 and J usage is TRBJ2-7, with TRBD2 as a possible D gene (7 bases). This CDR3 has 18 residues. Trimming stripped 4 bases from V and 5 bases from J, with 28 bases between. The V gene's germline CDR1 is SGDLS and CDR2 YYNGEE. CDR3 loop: CASSPQGSGAGAVHEQYF. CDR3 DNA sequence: TGTGCCAGCAGCCCCCAGGGGAGCGGGGCGGGAGCGGTCCACGAGCAGTACTTC.

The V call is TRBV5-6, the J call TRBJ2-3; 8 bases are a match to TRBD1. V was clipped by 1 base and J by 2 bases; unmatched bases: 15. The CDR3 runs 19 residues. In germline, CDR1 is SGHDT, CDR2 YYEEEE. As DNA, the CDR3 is TGTGCCAGCAGCTTGCAGAGACCGCTTGGACAGGGTGACACAGATACGCAGTATTTT. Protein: CASSLQRPLGQGDTDTQYF.

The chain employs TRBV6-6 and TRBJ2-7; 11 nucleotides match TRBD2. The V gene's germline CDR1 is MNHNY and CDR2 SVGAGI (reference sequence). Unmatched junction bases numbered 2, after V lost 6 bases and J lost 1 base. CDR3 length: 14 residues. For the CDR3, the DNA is TGTGCCAGCAGACTAGCGGGGGCATCCTACGAGCAGTACTTC. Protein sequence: CASRLAGASYEQYF.

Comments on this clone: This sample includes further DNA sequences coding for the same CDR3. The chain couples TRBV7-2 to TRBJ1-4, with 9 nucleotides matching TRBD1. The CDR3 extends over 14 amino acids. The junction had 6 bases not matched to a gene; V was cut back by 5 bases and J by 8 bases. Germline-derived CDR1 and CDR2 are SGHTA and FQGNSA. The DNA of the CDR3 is TGTGCCAGCAGCCCGGGACAGGGTCGGGAAAAACTGTTTTTT. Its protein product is CASSPGQGREKLFF.

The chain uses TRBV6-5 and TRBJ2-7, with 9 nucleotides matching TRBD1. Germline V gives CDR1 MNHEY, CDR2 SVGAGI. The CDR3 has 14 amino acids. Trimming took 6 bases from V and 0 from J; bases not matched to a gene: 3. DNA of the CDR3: TGTGCCAGCAGGGAACAGGGGGCCTCCTACGAGCAGTACGTC. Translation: CASREQGASYEQYV.

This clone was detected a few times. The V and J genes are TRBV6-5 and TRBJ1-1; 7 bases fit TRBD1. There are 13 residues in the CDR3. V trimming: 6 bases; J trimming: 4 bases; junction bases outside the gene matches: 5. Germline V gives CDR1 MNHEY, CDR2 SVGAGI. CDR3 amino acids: CASRTGRSTEAFF. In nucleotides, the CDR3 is TGTGCCAGCAGGACAGGGAGGAGCACTGAAGCTTTCTTT.

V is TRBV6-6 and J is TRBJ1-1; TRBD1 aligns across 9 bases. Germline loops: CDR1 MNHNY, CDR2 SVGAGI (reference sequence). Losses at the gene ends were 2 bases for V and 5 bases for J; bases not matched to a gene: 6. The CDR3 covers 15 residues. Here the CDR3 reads CASSYADRGWTEAFF. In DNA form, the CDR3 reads TGTGCCAGCAGTTACGCCGACAGGGGGTGGACTGAAGCTTTCTTT.

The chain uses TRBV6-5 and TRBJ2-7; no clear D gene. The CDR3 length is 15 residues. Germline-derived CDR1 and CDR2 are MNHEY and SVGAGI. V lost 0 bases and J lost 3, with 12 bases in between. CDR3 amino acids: CASSYSVQQRYEQYF. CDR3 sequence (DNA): TGTGCCAGCAGTTACTCGGTACAGCAACGCTACGAGCAGTACTTC.

CDR3 DNA: TGTGCCAGCAGCTTAAGATCGGGAGGAGGGGATACGCAGTATTTT. Translated, it gives CASSLRSGGGDTQYF. The chain has TRBV7-2 and TRBJ2-3, with 7 bases fitting TRBD2. This CDR3 region has 15 residues. CDR1 is SGHTA, CDR2 FQGNSA, per germline. The junction had 8 bases not matched to a gene; V was cut back by 2 bases and J by 6 bases.

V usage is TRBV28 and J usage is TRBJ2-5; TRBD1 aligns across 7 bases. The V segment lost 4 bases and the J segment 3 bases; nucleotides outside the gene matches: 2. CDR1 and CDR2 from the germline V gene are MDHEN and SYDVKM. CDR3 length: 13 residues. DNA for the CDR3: TGTGCCAGCAGTTGGGGGACAGAAGAGACCCAGTACTTC. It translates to CASSWGTEETQYF.

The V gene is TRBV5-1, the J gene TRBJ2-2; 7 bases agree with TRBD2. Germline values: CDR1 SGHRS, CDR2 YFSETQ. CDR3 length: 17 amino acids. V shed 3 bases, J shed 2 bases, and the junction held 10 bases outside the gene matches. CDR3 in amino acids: CASSYRAGGSNTGELFF. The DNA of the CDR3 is TGCGCCAGCAGCTACCGTGCGGGCGGGAGTAACACCGGGGAGCTGTTTTTT.

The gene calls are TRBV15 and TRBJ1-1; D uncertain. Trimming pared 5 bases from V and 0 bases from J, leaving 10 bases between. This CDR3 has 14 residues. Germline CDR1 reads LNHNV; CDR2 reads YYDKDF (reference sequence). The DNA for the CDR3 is TGTGCCACCAGCCCTACGGGGATGAACACTGAAGCTTTCTTT. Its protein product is CATSPTGMNTEAFF.

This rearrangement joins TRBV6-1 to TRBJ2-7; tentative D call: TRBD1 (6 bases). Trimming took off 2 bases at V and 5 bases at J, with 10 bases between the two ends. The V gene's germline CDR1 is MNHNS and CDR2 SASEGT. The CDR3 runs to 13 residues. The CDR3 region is CASSEQGQNEQYF. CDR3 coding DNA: TGTGCCAGCAGTGAACAGGGACAAAACGAGCAGTACTTC.